This T cell receptor beta chain comes out of a study of blood T cell repertoires in COVID-19. About the study: PBMCs, B-cell-depleted T cells, or T cells were the source of the cDNA or gDNA that made up the material.

This clone was counted a few times. While infection was still active, Seattle patients were enrolled and then followed longitudinally. The CDR3 runs to 14 residues. Germline V gene lookup returns CDR1 MNHNY and CDR2 SVGAGI (reference sequence). V was clipped by 4 bases and J by 7 bases; unmatched bases: 5. Original processing methods: Counts of nucleated cells, estimated from reference gene primer amplification, were obtained. The assay was immunoSEQ multiplex PCR, and TCRdb's table has in-frame clones only and misses some. That table supplies the V and J calls and clone size; D and trimming were determined from the DNA. The data contain about 170,000 clones, roughly nine tenths of them singletons.

This chain links TRBV6-6 with TRBJ2-7; 12 bases line up with TRBD2. The receptor was derived from a woman in her sixties or seventies with COVID-19, enrolled during active disease. Specimen: peripheral blood. CDR3 nucleotides: TGTGCCAGCAGTTCCGGACTAGCGGGGAGGGAGCAGTACTTC. As protein: CASSSGLAGREQYF.